This is a list of T cell receptor beta chains from one sample in a study of follicular helper T cells after annual influenza vaccination. The repertoire was sequenced with immunoSEQ multiplex PCR; TCRdb's copy has only in-frame clones and lacks some. The data hold about 1,200 clones, with around 78% observed a single time. The input for sequencing was CXCR5+ CD38+ circulating T follicular helper cells from blood, taken on the day of influenza vaccination. These receptors came from an adult who received the influenza vaccine. Both conserved end residues are part of each CDR3.

v_call,j_call,cdr3_aa
TRBV5-8,TRBJ2-7,CASSFVYLEHEQYF
TRBV5-1,TRBJ2-5,CASSPGQGFETQYF
TRBV27,TRBJ2-1,CASSSLRVAEQFF
TRBV7-2,TRBJ2-5,CASSVGDRGAGETQYF
TRBV11-1,TRBJ2-3,CASSTVWADTQYF
TRBV6-1,TRBJ2-3,CASSELGFPDTQYF
TRBV18,TRBJ1-1,CASSPKNSVRGNTEAFF
TRBV5-5,TRBJ2-3,CASSFRGSDTQYF
TRBV2,TRBJ1-4,CASQRRQGNGNEKLFF
TRBV28,TRBJ2-5,CASSPTQGSQYF
TRBV7-9,TRBJ1-6,CASSPSDSGNSPLHF
TRBV28,TRBJ1-1,CASSSGSDTEAFF
TRBV7-9,TRBJ2-1,CASSLNGLAGDNEQFF
TRBV5-6,TRBJ1-3,CASRSSGNTIYF
TRBV9,TRBJ2-3,CASGTADTQYF
TRBV30,TRBJ1-5,CAWSPPGYQPQHF
TRBV28,TRBJ2-7,CASSLGQGYEQYF
TRBV5-1,TRBJ2-3,CASSLGAGEDTQYF
TRBV4-2,TRBJ1-3,CASSSRDRMSSGNTIYF
TRBV21-1,TRBJ1-6,CASSWCVATLHHNSPLHF
TRBV25-1,TRBJ1-4,CASSPGQFNEKLFF
TRBV5-1,TRBJ2-1,CASSSTTSQYEQFF
TRBV5-6,TRBJ2-7,CASSSPTGGVSSYEQYF
TRBV9,TRBJ2-5,CASSLSGLDQETQYF
TRBV19,TRBJ2-1,CASKGRYNEQFF
TRBV15,TRBJ2-7,CATSRPPGQSSYEQYF
TRBV19,TRBJ2-1,CASSPTSGRAPKQFF
TRBV5-1,TRBJ2-3,CASSLMAGEGTDTQYF
TRBV28,TRBJ1-5,CASSAGQRNQPQHF
TRBV7-9,TRBJ1-4,CASSTDALNEKLFF
TRBV6-1,TRBJ2-1,CASSEAGAVNEQFF
TRBV19,TRBJ1-5,CASLLQDGNQPQHF
TRBV5-1,TRBJ2-1,CASSMTSGSYNEQFF
TRBV28,TRBJ2-2,CASSSGTRITGELFF
TRBV28,TRBJ1-1,CASSPGQATEAFF
TRBV7-9,TRBJ1-1,CASSLGQNTEAFF
TRBV11-2,TRBJ2-1,CASSRTSSSYNEQFF
TRBV29-1,TRBJ1-1,CSASEAGGSNTEAFF
TRBV28,TRBJ2-3,CASRGRGSLYF
TRBV29-1,TRBJ2-4,CSVEVKNIQYF
TRBV28,TRBJ2-5,CASSLWGQGSAETQYF
TRBV4-1,TRBJ2-7,CASSQGEGPSEVQYF
TRBV28,TRBJ1-1,CASILGGGTEAFF
TRBV29-1,TRBJ1-5,CSVVSGGGNQPQHF
TRBV7-2,TRBJ2-3,CASSLFPRDTQYF
TRBV2,TRBJ1-1,CASSVQSNTEAFF
TRBV18,TRBJ2-1,CASSPPGSGSLEQFF